The 2 T cell receptor beta chains below come from one sample, sequenced in a study of TIL therapy for anti-PD-1-resistant metastatic lung cancer. Time point here: pre-treatment sample, taken before nivolumab and TIL therapy. This was the immunoSEQ v3 assay. This table comes from immunoSEQ multiplex PCR, and its TCRdb copy is limited to in-frame clones, with some not included. The table lists some 52,000 clones, around 80% of them singletons. Sequenced here: blood, sampled at baseline. The receptor source for this set is a woman between 30 and 85 years old with non-small cell lung cancer.

The rearrangement uses TRBV28 and TRBJ2-1; D remains unclear. The CDR3 extends over 15 amino acids. V was clipped by 2 bases and J by 0 bases, with 8 bases between them. Germline V gene lookup returns CDR1 MDHEN and CDR2 SYDVKM. This CDR3 reads CASSLGISSYNEQFF. The CDR3 DNA sequence: TGTGCCAGCAGTTTAGGGATAAGCTCCTACAATGAGCAGTTCTTC.

The V and J genes are TRBV14 and TRBJ2-1; maybe TRBD2 (5 bases). Between the trimmed V and J ends, which lost 11 bases and 5 bases, there was a span of 13 bases. This CDR3 is built from 12 residues. Per the germline V gene, CDR1 is SGHDN and CDR2 is FVKESK. CDR3 protein: CAAEGSHNEQFF. The CDR3 bases are TGTGCCGCCGAAGGGAGTCACAATGAGCAGTTCTTC.